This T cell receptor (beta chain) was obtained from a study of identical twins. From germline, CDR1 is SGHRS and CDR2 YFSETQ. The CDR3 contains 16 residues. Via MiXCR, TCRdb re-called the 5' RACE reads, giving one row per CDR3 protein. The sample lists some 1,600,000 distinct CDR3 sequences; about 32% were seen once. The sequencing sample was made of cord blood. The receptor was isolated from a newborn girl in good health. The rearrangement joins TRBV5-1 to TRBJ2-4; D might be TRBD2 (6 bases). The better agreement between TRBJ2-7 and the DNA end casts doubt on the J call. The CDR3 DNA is TGCGCCAGCAGCGGAAGCACCGGGACTTTAGTATACGAGCAGTACTTC. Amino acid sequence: CASSGSTGTLVYEQYF.